This entry features one T cell receptor (beta chain) sequence. Possible read error: a much larger clone is one base away. The data were taken from a study of T cell repertoires in cytomegalovirus infection. This CDR3 spans 18 amino acids. Germline V gives CDR1 SGHAT, CDR2 FQNNGV. TCRdb used MiXCR to reprocess the reads, holding one entry per CDR3 protein. The table has approximately 500,000 distinct CDR3 sequences, 15% to 20% seen once. The chain joins TRBV11-2 to TRBJ2-1, with 7 bases aligning to TRBD2. The sequence was collected from a human donor in good health (CMV status not recorded). Some clones in this sample may be carry-over from other donors' samples. Sequenced input: CD8+ T cells from PBMCs. In DNA form, the CDR3 reads TGTGCCTGCAGCTTAGTCCCTTTCCGGGACTACAGTGTCAATGAGCAGTTCTTC. It yields the protein CACSLVPFRDYSVNEQFF.